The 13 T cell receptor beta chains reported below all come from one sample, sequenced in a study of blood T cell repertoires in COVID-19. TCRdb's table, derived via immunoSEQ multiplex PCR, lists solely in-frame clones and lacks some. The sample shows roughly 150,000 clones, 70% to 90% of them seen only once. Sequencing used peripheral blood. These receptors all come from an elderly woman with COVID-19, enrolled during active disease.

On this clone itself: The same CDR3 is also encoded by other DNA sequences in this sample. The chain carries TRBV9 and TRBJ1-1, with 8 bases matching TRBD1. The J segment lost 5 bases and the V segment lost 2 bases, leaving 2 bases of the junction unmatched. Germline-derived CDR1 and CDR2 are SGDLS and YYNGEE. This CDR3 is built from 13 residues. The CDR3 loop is CASSVTGGTEAFF. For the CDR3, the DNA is TGTGCCAGCAGCGTTACAGGGGGAACTGAAGCTTTCTTT.

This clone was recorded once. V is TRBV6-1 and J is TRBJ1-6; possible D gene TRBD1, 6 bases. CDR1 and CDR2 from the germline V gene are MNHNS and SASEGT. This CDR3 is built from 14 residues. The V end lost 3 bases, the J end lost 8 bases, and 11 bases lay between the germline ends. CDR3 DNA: TGTGCCAGCAGTGACCCAGGGGCTTATTCACCCCTCCACTTT. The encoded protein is CASSDPGAYSPLHF.

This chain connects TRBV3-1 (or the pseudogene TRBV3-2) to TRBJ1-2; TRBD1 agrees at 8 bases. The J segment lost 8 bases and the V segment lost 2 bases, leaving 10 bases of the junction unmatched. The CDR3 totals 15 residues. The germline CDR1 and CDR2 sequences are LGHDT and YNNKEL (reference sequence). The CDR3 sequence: CASSQLWGQAQGYTF. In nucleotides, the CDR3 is TGTGCCAGCAGCCAACTCTGGGGACAGGCGCAAGGCTACACCTTC.

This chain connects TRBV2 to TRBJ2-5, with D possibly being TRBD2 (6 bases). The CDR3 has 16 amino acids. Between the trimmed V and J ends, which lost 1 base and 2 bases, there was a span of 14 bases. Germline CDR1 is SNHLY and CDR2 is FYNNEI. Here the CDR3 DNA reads TGTGCCAGCAGTGAAGGCCATAGCGGTTTACAAGAGACCCAGTACTTC. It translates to CASSEGHSGLQETQYF.

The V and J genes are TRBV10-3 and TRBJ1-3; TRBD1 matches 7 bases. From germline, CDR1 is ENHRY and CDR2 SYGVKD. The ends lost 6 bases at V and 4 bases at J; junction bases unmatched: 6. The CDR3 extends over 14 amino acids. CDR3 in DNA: TGTGCCATCAGCAAGACAGGGCCAGGAAACACCATATATTTT. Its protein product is CAISKTGPGNTIYF.

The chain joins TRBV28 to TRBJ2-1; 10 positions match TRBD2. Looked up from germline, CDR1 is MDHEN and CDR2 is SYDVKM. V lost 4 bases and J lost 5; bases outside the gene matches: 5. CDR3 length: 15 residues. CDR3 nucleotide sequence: TGTGCCAGCAGTTCAAGCGGGAGGGCTAACAATGAGCAGTTCTTC. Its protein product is CASSSSGRANNEQFF.

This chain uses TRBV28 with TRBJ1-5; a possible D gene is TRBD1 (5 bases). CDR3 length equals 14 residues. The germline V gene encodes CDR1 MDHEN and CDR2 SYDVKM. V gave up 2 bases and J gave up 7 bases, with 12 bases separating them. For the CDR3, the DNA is TGTGCCAGCAGTTTAGGGGCCTTCAAACAGCCCCAGCATTTT. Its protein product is CASSLGAFKQPQHF.

Written as DNA, the CDR3 is TGCGCCAGCAGCTTTGTGACTAGCGGAAACAATGAGCAGTTCTTC. Translating gives CASSFVTSGNNEQFF. The chain has TRBV5-1 and TRBJ2-1; TRBD2 aligns across 9 bases. Germline V gives CDR1 SGHRS, CDR2 YFSETQ. V lost 2 bases, J lost 5 bases, and 5 bases stayed unmatched. CDR3 length: 15 amino acids.

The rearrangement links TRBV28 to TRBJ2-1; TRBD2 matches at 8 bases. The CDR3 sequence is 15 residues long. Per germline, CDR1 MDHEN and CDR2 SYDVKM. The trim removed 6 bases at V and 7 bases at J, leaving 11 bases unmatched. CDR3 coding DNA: TGTGCCAGCAGCCGCAGCGGGAGTCCATCTAATGAGCAGTTCTTC. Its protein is CASSRSGSPSNEQFF.

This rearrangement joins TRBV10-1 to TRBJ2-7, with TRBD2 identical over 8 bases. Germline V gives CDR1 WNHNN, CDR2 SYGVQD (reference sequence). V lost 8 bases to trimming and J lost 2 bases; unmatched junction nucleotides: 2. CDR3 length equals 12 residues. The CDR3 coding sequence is TGCGCCAGCCCGGGGGGGGCCTACGAGCAGTACTTC. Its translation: CASPGGAYEQYF.

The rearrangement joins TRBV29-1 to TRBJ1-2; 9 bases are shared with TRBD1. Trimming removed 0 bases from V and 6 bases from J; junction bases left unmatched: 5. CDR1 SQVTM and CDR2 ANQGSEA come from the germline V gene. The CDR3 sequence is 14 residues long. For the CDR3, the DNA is TGCAGCGTTGAAGATTGGTACAGGGGGCATGGCTACACCTTC. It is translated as CSVEDWYRGHGYTF.

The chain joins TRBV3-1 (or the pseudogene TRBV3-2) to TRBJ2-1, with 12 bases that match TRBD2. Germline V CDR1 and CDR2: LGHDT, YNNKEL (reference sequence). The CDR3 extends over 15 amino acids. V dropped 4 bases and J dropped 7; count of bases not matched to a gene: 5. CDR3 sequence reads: CASSPGLAGWNEQFF. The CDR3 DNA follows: TGTGCCAGCAGCCCCGGACTAGCGGGGTGGAATGAGCAGTTCTTC.

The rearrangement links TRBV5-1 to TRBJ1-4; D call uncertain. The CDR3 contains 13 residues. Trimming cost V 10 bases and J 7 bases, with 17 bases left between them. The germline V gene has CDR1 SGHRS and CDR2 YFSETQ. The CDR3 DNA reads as TGCGCCGGCTACCGGCTGGAGAGTGAAAAACTGTTTTTT. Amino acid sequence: CAGYRLESEKLFF. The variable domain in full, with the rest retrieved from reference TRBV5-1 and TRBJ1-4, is KAGVTQTPRYLIKTRGQQVTLSCSPISGHRSVSWYQQTPGQGLQFLFEYFSETQRNKGNFPGRFSGRQFSNSRSEMNVSTLELGDSALYLCAGYRLESEKLFFGSGTQLSVL.